This T cell receptor beta chain comes out of a study of blood T cell repertoires in COVID-19. Measured with immunoSEQ multiplex PCR; TCRdb has only the in-frame clones, and not every one. The sample records under 70,000 clones, roughly 89% being singletons. This clonotype was obtained from a man in his fifties or sixties with acute or convalescent COVID-19. The specimen was peripheral blood.

This CDR3 is CASSQGTSGPTDTQYF. Here the CDR3 DNA reads TGTGCCAGCAGCCAGGGGACTAGCGGACCCACAGATACGCAGTATTTT. The chain employs TRBV11-3 and TRBJ2-3; 11 bases are shared with TRBD2. The CDR3 contains 16 residues. Looked up from germline, CDR1 is SGHNT and CDR2 is YENEEA. Trimming removed 5 bases from V and 2 bases from J; junction bases left unmatched: 6.